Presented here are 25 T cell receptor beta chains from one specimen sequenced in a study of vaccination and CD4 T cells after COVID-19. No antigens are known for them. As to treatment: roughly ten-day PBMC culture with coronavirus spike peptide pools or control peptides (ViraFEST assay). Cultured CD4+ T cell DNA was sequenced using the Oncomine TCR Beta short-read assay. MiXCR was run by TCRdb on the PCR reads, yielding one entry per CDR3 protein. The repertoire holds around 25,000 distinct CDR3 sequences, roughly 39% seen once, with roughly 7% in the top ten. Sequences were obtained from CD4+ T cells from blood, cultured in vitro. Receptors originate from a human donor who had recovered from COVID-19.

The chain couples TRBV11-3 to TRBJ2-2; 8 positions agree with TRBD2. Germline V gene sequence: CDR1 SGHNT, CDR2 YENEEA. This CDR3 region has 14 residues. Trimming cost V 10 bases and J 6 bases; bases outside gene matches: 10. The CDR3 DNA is TGTGCCACCCGAAGCGGGGGAGGTGCCGGGGAGCTGTTTTTT. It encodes CATRSGGGAGELFF.

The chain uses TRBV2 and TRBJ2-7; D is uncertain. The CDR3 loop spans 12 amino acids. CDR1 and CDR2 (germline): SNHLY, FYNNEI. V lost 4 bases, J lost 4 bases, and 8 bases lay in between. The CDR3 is CASSAGGYEQYF. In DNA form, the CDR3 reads TGTGCCAGCAGTGCCGGTGGGTACGAGCAGTACTTC.

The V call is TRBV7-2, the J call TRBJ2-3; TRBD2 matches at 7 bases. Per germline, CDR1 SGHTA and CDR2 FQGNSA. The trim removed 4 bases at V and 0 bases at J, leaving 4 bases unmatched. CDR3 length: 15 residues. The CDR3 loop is CASSYSGPSTDTQYF. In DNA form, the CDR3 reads TGTGCCAGCAGCTATAGCGGGCCTAGCACAGATACGCAGTATTTT.

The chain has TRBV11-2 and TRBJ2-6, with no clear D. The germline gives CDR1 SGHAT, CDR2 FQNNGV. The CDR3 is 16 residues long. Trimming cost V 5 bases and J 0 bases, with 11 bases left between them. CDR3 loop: CASSPLRGSGANVLTF. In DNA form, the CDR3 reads TGTGCCAGCAGCCCGTTGAGAGGCTCTGGGGCCAACGTCCTGACTTTC.

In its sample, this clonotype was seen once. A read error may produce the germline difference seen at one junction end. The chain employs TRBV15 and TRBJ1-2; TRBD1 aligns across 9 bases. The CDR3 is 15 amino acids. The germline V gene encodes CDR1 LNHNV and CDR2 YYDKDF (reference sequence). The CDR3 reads CATSRQGTGSYGYTF. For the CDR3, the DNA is TGTGCCACTAGCAGACAGGGGACAGGGAGCTATGGCTACACCTTC.

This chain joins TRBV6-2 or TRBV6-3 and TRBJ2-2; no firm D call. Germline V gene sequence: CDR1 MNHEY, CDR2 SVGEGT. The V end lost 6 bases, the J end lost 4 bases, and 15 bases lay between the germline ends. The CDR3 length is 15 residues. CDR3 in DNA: TGTGCCAGCAGCCGCGACCTCCCGGGCACCGGGGAGCTGTTTTTT. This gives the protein CASSRDLPGTGELFF.

CDR3 region: CASGTSTGTREQYF. CDR3 bases: TGTGCCAGCGGGACCTCGACAGGGACGCGCGAGCAGTACTTC. The chain uses TRBV6-1 and TRBJ2-7; 7 nucleotides line up with TRBD1. V dropped 8 bases and J dropped 6; count of bases not matched to a gene: 13. CDR1 and CDR2 (germline): MNHNS, SASEGT. The CDR3 has 14 amino acids.

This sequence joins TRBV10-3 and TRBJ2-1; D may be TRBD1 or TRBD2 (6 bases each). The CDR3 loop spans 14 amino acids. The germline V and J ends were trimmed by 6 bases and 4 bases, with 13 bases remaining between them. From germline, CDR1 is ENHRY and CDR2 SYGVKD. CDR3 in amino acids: CAIRGGETYNEQFF. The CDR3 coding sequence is TGTGCCATCAGGGGGGGCGAGACATACAATGAGCAGTTCTTC.

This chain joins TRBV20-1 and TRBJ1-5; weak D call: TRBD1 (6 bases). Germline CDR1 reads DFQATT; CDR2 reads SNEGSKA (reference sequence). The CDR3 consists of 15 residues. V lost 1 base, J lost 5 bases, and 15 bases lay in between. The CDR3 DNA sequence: TGCAGTGCTAGAGCCGGGGGGGCCTCATATCAGCCCCAGCATTTT. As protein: CSARAGGASYQPQHF.

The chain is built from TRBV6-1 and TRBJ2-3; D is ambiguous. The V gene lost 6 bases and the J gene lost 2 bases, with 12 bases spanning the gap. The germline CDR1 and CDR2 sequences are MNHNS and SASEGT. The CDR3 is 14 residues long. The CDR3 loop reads CASRHTYITDTQYF. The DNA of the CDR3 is TGTGCCAGCAGACATACCTATATCACAGATACGCAGTATTTT.

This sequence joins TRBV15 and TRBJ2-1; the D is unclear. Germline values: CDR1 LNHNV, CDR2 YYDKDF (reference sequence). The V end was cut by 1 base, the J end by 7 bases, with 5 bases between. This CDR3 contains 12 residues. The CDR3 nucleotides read TGTGCCACCAGCAGAGTCGCGAATGAGCAGTTCTTC. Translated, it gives CATSRVANEQFF.

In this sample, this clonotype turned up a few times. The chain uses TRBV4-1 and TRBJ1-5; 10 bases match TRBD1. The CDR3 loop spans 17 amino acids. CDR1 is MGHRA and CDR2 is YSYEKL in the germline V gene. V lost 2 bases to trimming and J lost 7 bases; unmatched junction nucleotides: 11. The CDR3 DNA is TGCGCCAGCAGCCAATTAACCGGGACAGGGGATGGCCAGCCCCAGCATTTT. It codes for CASSQLTGTGDGQPQHF.

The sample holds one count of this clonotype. CDR3 amino acids: CASTTRGNEQYF. The DNA of the CDR3 is TGTGCCAGCACCACGCGAGGGAACGAGCAGTACTTC. The J gene is TRBJ2-7, the V gene TRBV6-1, with a possible D match to TRBD2 (5 bases). The ends were cut back, 7 bases at V and 5 bases at J, with 12 bases in the middle. Germline V gives CDR1 MNHNS, CDR2 SASEGT. The CDR3 has 12 residues.

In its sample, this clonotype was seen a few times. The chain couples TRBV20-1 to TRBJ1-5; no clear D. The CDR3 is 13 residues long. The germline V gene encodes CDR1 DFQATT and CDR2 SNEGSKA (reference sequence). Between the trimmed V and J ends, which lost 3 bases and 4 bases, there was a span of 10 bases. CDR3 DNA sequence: TGCAGTGCTAGTCTCGGGTGGAATCAGCCCCAGCATTTT. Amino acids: CSASLGWNQPQHF.

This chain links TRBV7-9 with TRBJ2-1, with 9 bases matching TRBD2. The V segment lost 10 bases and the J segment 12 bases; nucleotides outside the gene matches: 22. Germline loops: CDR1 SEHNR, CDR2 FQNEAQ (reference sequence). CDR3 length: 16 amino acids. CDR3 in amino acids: CATQLTAGGGMGVQFF. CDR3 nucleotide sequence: TGTGCCACCCAGCTGACTGCGGGAGGGGGGATGGGGGTGCAGTTCTTC.

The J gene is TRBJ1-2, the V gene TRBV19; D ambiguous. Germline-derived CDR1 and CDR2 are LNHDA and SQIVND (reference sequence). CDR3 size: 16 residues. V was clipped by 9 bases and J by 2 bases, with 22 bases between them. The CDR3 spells CASEGPTPTRNYGYTF. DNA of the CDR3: TGTGCCAGCGAAGGCCCAACACCGACACGAAACTATGGCTACACCTTC.

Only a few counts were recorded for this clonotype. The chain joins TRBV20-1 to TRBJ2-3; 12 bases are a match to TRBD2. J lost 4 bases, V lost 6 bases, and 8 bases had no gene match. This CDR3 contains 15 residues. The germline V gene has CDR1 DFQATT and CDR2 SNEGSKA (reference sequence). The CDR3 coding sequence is TGCAGTGCGCTTCTAGCGGGGGGGCCCCCAGATACGCAGTATTTT. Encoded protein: CSALLAGGPPDTQYF.

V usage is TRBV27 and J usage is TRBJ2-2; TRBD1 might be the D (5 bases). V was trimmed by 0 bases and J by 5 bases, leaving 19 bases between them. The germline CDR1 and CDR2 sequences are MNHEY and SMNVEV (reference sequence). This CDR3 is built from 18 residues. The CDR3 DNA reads TGTGCCAGCAGTTTATCTCGGTCGGTTCAGGGTAGAACCGGGGAGCTGTTTTTT. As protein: CASSLSRSVQGRTGELFF.

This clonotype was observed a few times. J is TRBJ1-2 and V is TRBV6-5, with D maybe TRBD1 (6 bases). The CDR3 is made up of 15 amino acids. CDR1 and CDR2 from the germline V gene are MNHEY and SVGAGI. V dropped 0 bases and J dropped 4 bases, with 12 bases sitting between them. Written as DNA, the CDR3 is TGTGCCAGCAGTTACTCTGGGGGCAGGGGCTATGGCTACACCTTC. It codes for CASSYSGGRGYGYTF.

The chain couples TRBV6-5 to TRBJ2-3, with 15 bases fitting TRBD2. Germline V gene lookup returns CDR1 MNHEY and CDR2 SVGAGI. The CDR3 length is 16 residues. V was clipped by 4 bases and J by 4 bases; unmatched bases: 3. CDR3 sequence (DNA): TGTGCCAGCAGTTCCGGACTAGCGGGGGGGCCAGATACGCAGTATTTT. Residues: CASSSGLAGGPDTQYF.

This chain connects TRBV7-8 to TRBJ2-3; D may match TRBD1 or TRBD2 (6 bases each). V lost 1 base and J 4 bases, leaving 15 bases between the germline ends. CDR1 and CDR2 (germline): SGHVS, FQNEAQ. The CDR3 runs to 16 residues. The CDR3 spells CASSLGVPRGADTQYF. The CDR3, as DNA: TGTGCCAGCAGCTTAGGGGTTCCTAGGGGGGCAGATACGCAGTATTTT.

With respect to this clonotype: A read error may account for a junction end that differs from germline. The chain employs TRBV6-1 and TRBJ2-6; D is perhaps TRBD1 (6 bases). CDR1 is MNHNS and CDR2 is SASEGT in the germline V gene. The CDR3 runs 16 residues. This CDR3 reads CASSDRGVSGANALTF. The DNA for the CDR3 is TGTGCCAGCAGTGACAGGGGAGTCTCTGGGGCCAACGCCCTGACTTTC.

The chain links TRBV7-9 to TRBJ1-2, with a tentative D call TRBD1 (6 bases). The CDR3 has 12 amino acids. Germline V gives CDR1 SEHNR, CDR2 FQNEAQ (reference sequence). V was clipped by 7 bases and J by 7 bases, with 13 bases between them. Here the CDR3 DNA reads TGTGCCAGCAACATAGGGGGTGGTGGCTACACCTTC. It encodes CASNIGGGGYTF. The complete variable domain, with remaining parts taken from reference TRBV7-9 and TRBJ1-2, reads DTGVSQNPRHKITKRGQNVTFRCDPISEHNRLYWYRQTLGQGPEFLTYFQNEAQLEKSRLLSDRFSAERPKGSFSTLEIQRTEQGDSAMYLCASNIGGGGYTFGSGTRLTVV.

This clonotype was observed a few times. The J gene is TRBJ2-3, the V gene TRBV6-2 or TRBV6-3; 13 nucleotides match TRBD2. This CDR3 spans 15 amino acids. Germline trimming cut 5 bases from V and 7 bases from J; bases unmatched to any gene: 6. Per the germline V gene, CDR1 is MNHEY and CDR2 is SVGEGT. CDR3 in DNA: TGTGCCAGCAGTCCGGGACTAGCGGGATTAAATACGCAGTATTTT. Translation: CASSPGLAGLNTQYF.

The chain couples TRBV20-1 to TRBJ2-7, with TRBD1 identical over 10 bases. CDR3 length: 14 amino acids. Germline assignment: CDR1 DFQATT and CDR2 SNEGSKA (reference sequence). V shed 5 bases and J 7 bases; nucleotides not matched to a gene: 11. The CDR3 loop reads CSAPPGQGGGEQYF. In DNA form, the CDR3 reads TGCAGTGCTCCTCCAGGACAGGGGGGTGGGGAGCAGTACTTC.